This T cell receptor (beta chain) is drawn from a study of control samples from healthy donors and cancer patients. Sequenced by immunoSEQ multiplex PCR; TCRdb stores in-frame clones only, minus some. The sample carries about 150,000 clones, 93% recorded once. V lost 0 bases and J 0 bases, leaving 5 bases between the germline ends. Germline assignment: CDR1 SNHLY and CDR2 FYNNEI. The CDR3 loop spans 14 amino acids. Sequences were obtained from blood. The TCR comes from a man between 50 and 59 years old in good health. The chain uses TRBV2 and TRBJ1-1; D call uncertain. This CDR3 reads CASSEAYMNTEAFF. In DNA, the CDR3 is TGTGCCAGCAGTGAAGCGTACATGAACACTGAAGCTTTCTTT.